A single sample gave rise to the 29 T cell receptor beta chains below, sequenced in a study of beta chain features in type 1 diabetes. Expressed TCRB transcripts got sequenced, as all isolated RNA was reverse transcribed. Assay used: immunoSEQ multiplex PCR; TCRdb lists only in-frame clones, some missing. The sample includes 900,000 or so clones, under 20% of them seen just once. The sample comprised naive CD4+ T cells from blood. All receptors derive from a woman between 18 and 29 years old in good health.

This clone was seen a handful of times. The chain carries TRBV9 and TRBJ2-2, with D perhaps matching TRBD1 or TRBD2 (6 bases each). Trimming removed 3 bases at V and 2 bases at J, with 11 bases between. Germline assignment: CDR1 SGDLS and CDR2 YYNGEE. The length of the CDR3 is 15 residues. CDR3 residues: CASSGGGTNTGELFF. CDR3 in DNA: TGTGCCAGCAGCGGAGGCGGGACAAACACCGGGGAGCTGTTTTTT.

This clone was found a few times. The genes are TRBV7-3 and TRBJ1-2; no reliable D call. Germline V gene data show CDR1 as SGHTA and CDR2 as FQGTGA. This CDR3 region has 13 residues. Deletions cut 2 bases from V and 4 bases from J, with 8 bases between. The DNA of the CDR3 is TGTGCCAGCAGCTTAGAGTCAGGCTATGGCTACACCTTC. This gives the protein CASSLESGYGYTF.

This clone has a handful of counts. The chain has TRBV11-2 and TRBJ2-7, with D perhaps TRBD2 (6 bases). Germline loops: CDR1 SGHAT, CDR2 FQNNGV. This CDR3 spans 18 amino acids. Trimming shortened V by 2 bases and J by 1 base, and 21 bases separated the two germline ends. The CDR3 here is CASSLSWPRGMESYEQYF. Written as DNA, the CDR3 is TGTGCCAGCAGCTTATCGTGGCCCCGCGGGATGGAATCCTACGAGCAGTACTTC.

The rearrangement joins TRBV5-1 to TRBJ2-7, with D unclear. The CDR3 consists of 12 residues. Germline V gene data show CDR1 as SGHRS and CDR2 as YFSETQ. V was shortened by 7 bases and J by 4 bases, with 12 bases between the two germline ends. The CDR3 coding sequence is TGCGCCAGCCCCAGGCCTTGTTACGAGCAGTACTTC. It specifies CASPRPCYEQYF. Full variable domain (remainder filled in from reference TRBV5-1 and TRBJ2-7): KAGVTQTPRYLIKTRGQQVTLSCSPISGHRSVSWYQQTPGQGLQFLFEYFSETQRNKGNFPGRFSGRQFSNSRSEMNVSTLELGDSALYLCASPRPCYEQYFGPGTRLTVT.

This clone has a handful of counts. This rearrangement joins TRBV7-2 to TRBJ2-7; D is unresolved. Germline V lookup: CDR1 SGHTA, CDR2 FQGNSA. V lost 2 bases to trimming and J lost 0 bases, with 5 bases between them. This CDR3 has 13 amino acids. The CDR3, as DNA: TGTGCCAGCAGCTTACCCGCCTCCTACGAGCAGTACTTC. It is translated as CASSLPASYEQYF.

This clone turned up a few times. This sample includes further DNA sequences coding for the same CDR3. This CDR3 reads CAISERETQYF. The CDR3 DNA reads TGTGCCATCAGTGAGAGGGAGACCCAGTACTTC. V gene TRBV10-3 combines with J gene TRBJ2-5; no clear D. This CDR3 is built from 11 residues. Trimming cost V 2 bases and J 5 bases, with 3 bases left between them. Germline V gene data show CDR1 as ENHRY and CDR2 as SYGVKD.

In this sample, this clone turned up a few times. This chain connects TRBV4-2 to TRBJ2-1, with D perhaps matching TRBD1 or TRBD2 (5 bases each). The CDR3 consists of 12 residues. The germline gives CDR1 LGHNA, CDR2 YNFKEQ. The ends were cut back, 4 bases at V and 7 bases at J, with 8 bases in the middle. The CDR3 region is CASSPWGNEQFF. CDR3 sequence (DNA): TGTGCCAGCAGCCCGTGGGGGAATGAGCAGTTCTTC.

The chain uses TRBV7-2 and TRBJ2-5; 11 nucleotides agree with TRBD2. The germline V gene has CDR1 SGHTA and CDR2 FQGNSA. The CDR3 length is 15 residues. V lost 6 bases, J lost 0 bases, and 3 bases stayed unmatched. CDR3 amino acids: CASRMTSGNQETQYF. The CDR3 DNA reads as TGTGCCAGCAGGATGACTAGCGGGAACCAAGAGACCCAGTACTTC.

The chain carries TRBV18 and TRBJ1-1; no clear D. The CDR3 has 15 amino acids. The V gene's germline CDR1 is KGHSH and CDR2 LQKENI. The V and J ends lost 1 base and 0 bases respectively, with 9 bases between them. The CDR3 reads CASSPRRRLNTEAFF. The CDR3 DNA reads as TGTGCCAGCTCACCACGGCGGCGCCTGAACACTGAAGCTTTCTTT.

In its sample, this clone was seen a few times. V is TRBV7-2 and J is TRBJ1-6, with no clear D. The CDR3 has 15 amino acids. The ends were cut back, 5 bases at V and 5 bases at J, with 13 bases in the middle. Germline CDR1 reads SGHTA; CDR2 reads FQGNSA. CDR3 amino acids: CASSPRTGNNSPLHF. CDR3 DNA sequence: TGTGCCAGCAGCCCGAGGACCGGCAATAATTCACCCCTCCACTTT.

This clone was seen more than once but under ten times. The chain employs TRBV18 and TRBJ2-3, with TRBD2 as a possible D gene (6 bases). The V end was cut by 3 bases, the J end by 0 bases, with 13 bases between. This CDR3 region has 16 residues. The germline V gene encodes CDR1 KGHSH and CDR2 LQKENI. In DNA form, the CDR3 reads TGTGCCAGCTCACCCATGCCCAGCGGGAGCACAGATACGCAGTATTTT. Translating gives CASSPMPSGSTDTQYF.

This clone appeared a single time. The V gene is TRBV7-2, the J gene TRBJ2-5; 7 bases agree with TRBD2. The length of the CDR3 is 18 residues. Trimming cost V 5 bases and J 4 bases; bases outside gene matches: 19. The V gene's germline CDR1 is SGHTA and CDR2 FQGNSA. This CDR3 reads CASSTRIPRAGDRETQYF. CDR3 bases: TGTGCCAGCAGCACTAGGATTCCTAGGGCGGGAGATAGAGAGACCCAGTACTTC.

Details on this clone: Other DNA sequences in the same sample also yield this CDR3. The V call is TRBV28, the J call TRBJ2-7, with D uncertain. V lost 3 bases and J 1 base, leaving 4 bases between the germline ends. Per the germline V gene, CDR1 is MDHEN and CDR2 is SYDVKM. The CDR3 is 12 residues long. The CDR3 bases are TGTGCCAGCAGTTTCGGTTCCTACGAGCAGTACTTC. Translation: CASSFGSYEQYF.

This clone was counted a few times. The junction departs from germline at one end; a sequencing error may be responsible. Distinct nucleotide sequences in the sample also encode this CDR3. The rearrangement links TRBV7-3 to TRBJ2-3; 8 bases fit TRBD2. Looked up from germline, CDR1 is SGHTA and CDR2 is FQGTGA. CDR3 length: 14 amino acids. CDR3 residues: CASSRSGSTDTQYF. The CDR3 DNA reads TGTGCCAGCAGCCGCAGCGGGAGCACGGATACGCAGTATTTT.

This clone was observed a handful of times. This chain connects TRBV18 to TRBJ2-3; 7 bases are shared with TRBD2. From germline, CDR1 is KGHSH and CDR2 LQKENI. The ends lost 3 bases at V and 6 bases at J; junction bases unmatched: 9. CDR3 length: 15 residues. This CDR3 is CASSPRAGVVDTQYF. As DNA, the CDR3 is TGTGCCAGCTCACCCAGGGCGGGAGTAGTTGATACGCAGTATTTT.

With respect to this clone: Different DNA sequences within this sample yield the same CDR3. This chain joins TRBV6-1 and TRBJ2-7; D may correspond to TRBD1 or TRBD2 (5 bases each). The CDR3 is made up of 14 amino acids. Trimming pared 5 bases from V and 2 bases from J, leaving 13 bases between. Per germline, CDR1 MNHNS and CDR2 SASEGT. CDR3 protein: CASSLRDRTYEQYF. CDR3 in DNA: TGTGCCAGCAGTCTCCGGGACCGTACCTACGAGCAGTACTTC.

There are a few counts of this clone. A junction boundary mismatches the germline segment, possibly from a read error. This chain connects TRBV10-3 to TRBJ2-2, with TRBD2 matching 9 bases. This CDR3 is 14 amino acids long. Germline lookup yields CDR1 ENHRY and CDR2 SYGVKD. The CDR3: CAISPSGNAGELFF. Written as DNA, the CDR3 is TGTGCCATCAGCCCTAGCGGGAACGCCGGGGAGCTGTTTTTT.

This rearrangement joins TRBV28 to TRBJ1-5; no clear D gene. This CDR3 has 13 residues. Germline lookup yields CDR1 MDHEN and CDR2 SYDVKM. Trimming removed 7 bases from V and 3 bases from J, with 10 bases in between. CDR3 amino acids: CASISGLNQPQHF. DNA for the CDR3: TGTGCCAGCATCTCAGGACTCAATCAGCCCCAGCATTTT.

The J gene is TRBJ2-5, the V gene TRBV15; D might be TRBD1 (5 bases). V lost 0 bases and J lost 13, with 12 bases in between. This CDR3 has 12 residues. The germline V gene has CDR1 LNHNV and CDR2 YYDKDF (reference sequence). The DNA of the CDR3 is TGTGCCACCAGCAGAGACCGAGGACACCCGTACTTC. This encodes CATSRDRGHPYF.

About this clone itself: This sequence may be a read error, since a much larger clone differs from it by one base. Other DNA sequences in this specimen translate into the identical CDR3. The CDR3 DNA sequence: TGTGCCAGCAGCCTACTAAGGGCTTCTGGGGCCAACGTCCTGACCTTC. This gives the protein CASSLLRASGANVLTF. The rearrangement links TRBV7-9 to TRBJ2-6; the D gene is possibly TRBD1 (5 bases). The CDR3 spans 16 residues. Germline CDR1 is SEHNR and CDR2 is FQNEAQ (reference sequence).

The rearrangement uses TRBV18 and TRBJ2-2, with D perhaps being TRBD1 or TRBD2 (5 bases each). This CDR3 is 15 amino acids long. Germline-derived CDR1 and CDR2 are KGHSH and LQKENI. V was shortened by 2 bases and J by 4 bases, with 11 bases between the two germline ends. The CDR3 reads CASSPIEGITGELFF. CDR3 bases: TGTGCCAGCTCACCAATCGAGGGGATCACCGGGGAGCTGTTTTTT.

This chain joins TRBV2 and TRBJ1-1; no clear D. In germline, CDR1 is SNHLY, CDR2 FYNNEI. Trimming pared 7 bases from V and 0 bases from J, leaving 21 bases between. CDR3 length equals 17 residues. The CDR3 nucleotides are TGTGCCAGCATCAAACACGGAGGAGCTGCCTTGAACACTGAAGCTTTCTTT. This sequence encodes CASIKHGGAALNTEAFF.

The chain links TRBV18 to TRBJ1-3, with D hard to call. CDR1 and CDR2 (germline): KGHSH, LQKENI. V lost 3 bases, J lost 2 bases, and 8 bases lay in between. The CDR3 has 14 residues. CDR3 amino acids: CASSPIMAGNTIYF. The CDR3 nucleotides read TGTGCCAGCTCACCTATTATGGCTGGAAACACCATATATTTT.

The chain uses TRBV29-1 and TRBJ1-4; tentative D call: TRBD1 (5 bases). Germline loops: CDR1 SQVTM, CDR2 ANQGSEA. The V and J ends lost 6 bases and 5 bases respectively, with 19 bases between them. The CDR3 totals 15 residues. The CDR3 spells CSVQNSGGYNEKLFF. Written as DNA, the CDR3 is TGCAGCGTGCAGAACTCGGGGGGATACAATGAAAAACTGTTTTTT.

This clone was observed a few times. V and J are TRBV2 and TRBJ1-1; D uncertain. The CDR3 loop spans 14 amino acids. CDR1 SNHLY and CDR2 FYNNEI come from the germline V gene. The ends were cut back, 6 bases at V and 1 base at J, with 12 bases in the middle. The CDR3 coding sequence is TGTGCCAGCAGAAGAACCGGGAGGAACACTGAAGCTTTCTTT. It codes for CASRRTGRNTEAFF.

The chain links TRBV7-9 to TRBJ2-7; TRBD1 aligns across 9 bases. Unmatched junction bases numbered 7, after V lost 1 base and J lost 9 bases. The CDR3 has 14 residues. Germline V gives CDR1 SEHNR, CDR2 FQNEAQ (reference sequence). The CDR3 DNA sequence: TGTGCCAGCAGCTTAGGGGACAGGGCCAGCGGGCAGTACTTC. It is translated as CASSLGDRASGQYF.

The V and J genes are TRBV27 and TRBJ2-7; TRBD2 aligns across 11 bases. The CDR3 runs to 15 residues. Germline CDR1 and CDR2: MNHEY and SMNVEV (reference sequence). With 5 bases clipped from V and 0 bases from J, the junction kept 3 bases outside the gene matches. The CDR3 sequence: CASSTTSGSSYEQYF. The DNA of the CDR3 is TGTGCCAGCAGTACTACTAGCGGGAGCTCCTACGAGCAGTACTTC.

This sequence joins TRBV2 and TRBJ2-2, with TRBD2 matching over 9 bases. CDR1 SNHLY and CDR2 FYNNEI come from the germline V gene. After removal of 7 bases from V and 4 bases from J, the junction contained 7 bases not matched to a gene. The CDR3 totals 15 residues. The CDR3 nucleotides read TGTGCCAGCAAGGGTCGGGGACTAGCCACCGGGGAGCTGTTTTTT. This encodes CASKGRGLATGELFF.

There are a few counts of this clone. At one end, the junction sequence differs from germline, possibly due to a read error. The DNA of the CDR3 is TGTGCTAGCAGCTTAGTCAGGGGCGCCGGGTACCAAGAGACCCAGTACTTC. Protein product: CASSLVRGAGYQETQYF. The chain joins TRBV7-7 to TRBJ2-5; weak D call: TRBD1 (6 bases). CDR1 and CDR2 from the germline V gene are SSHAT and FNYEAQ (reference sequence). This CDR3 comprises 17 residues.